The rows below give T cell receptor beta chains drawn from one sample of a study of T cells after posttransplantation cyclophosphamide. The table came from immunoSEQ multiplex PCR; TCRdb's copy has only in-frame clones and leaves some out. The sample has about 36,000 clones, none seen only once. The specimen sequenced was PBMCs. These receptors were obtained from a girl aged 10 to 17 in good health, CMV-negative, and a related stem cell transplant donor. The conserved cysteine and the conserved F or W are not part of the CDR3 here. Each record gives: V gene, J gene, CDR3 protein.

V gene: TRBV9
J gene: TRBJ1-1
CDR3 protein: ASSVSPGNTEAF

V gene: TRBV7-9
J gene: TRBJ1-2
CDR3 protein: ASSLGDYGGYT

V gene: TRBV4-3
J gene: TRBJ2-6
CDR3 protein: ASSQDLSFEDSGANVLT

V gene: TRBV7-8
J gene: TRBJ1-5
CDR3 protein: ASSMNSDQPQH

V gene: TRBV18
J gene: TRBJ2-5
CDR3 protein: ASSPLRDYDGKETQY

V gene: TRBV9
J gene: TRBJ2-2
CDR3 protein: ASSVYRGTGELF

V gene: TRBV7-8
J gene: TRBJ2-1
CDR3 protein: ASSRGQGQF

V gene: TRBV28
J gene: TRBJ1-5
CDR3 protein: ASSLWSGGLRWSNQPQH

V gene: TRBV27
J gene: TRBJ2-7
CDR3 protein: ASSFGGATYEQY

V gene: TRBV28
J gene: TRBJ2-3
CDR3 protein: ASSLGLAGGASTDTQY

V gene: TRBV6-5
J gene: TRBJ2-5
CDR3 protein: ASSSHGFEETQY

V gene: TRBV5-4
J gene: TRBJ2-5
CDR3 protein: ASSPKGGLAQETQY

V gene: TRBV2
J gene: TRBJ2-3
CDR3 protein: ASSPTSPRDTQY

V gene: TRBV6-1
J gene: TRBJ1-1
CDR3 protein: TTKGTGNTEAF

V gene: TRBV19
J gene: TRBJ2-7
CDR3 protein: ASSPGGQGAGEQY

V gene: TRBV11-2
J gene: TRBJ2-3
CDR3 protein: ASSFRDWEYTDTQY

V gene: TRBV7-2
J gene: TRBJ2-7
CDR3 protein: ASSYTSGTSGTRKY

V gene: TRBV10-3
J gene: TRBJ1-2
CDR3 protein: AISEIVTYANYGYT

V gene: TRBV27
J gene: TRBJ2-1
CDR3 protein: ASTTTSGNEQF

V gene: TRBV28
J gene: TRBJ1-1
CDR3 protein: ASRTPGEYTEAF

V gene: TRBV15
J gene: TRBJ2-1
CDR3 protein: ATSALTSGPYNEQF

V gene: TRBV4-1
J gene: TRBJ1-1
CDR3 protein: ASSQGGGRNTEAF

V gene: TRBV7-9
J gene: TRBJ1-1
CDR3 protein: ASSLTANTEAF